This record concerns one TCR beta chain sequence. No antigen is known for it. These data belong to a study of T cell responses to AZD1222 COVID-19 vaccine. Overall study context: Second-dose schedules of about 4 or about 12 weeks were combined.

V lost 3 bases and J lost 4, with 10 bases in between. Germline V gene sequence: CDR1 SGHTA, CDR2 FQGNSA. This CDR3 comprises 14 residues. Profiling relied on immunoSEQ multiplex PCR, and the TCRdb table lists in-frame clones only, not all of them. Counted here are roughly 100,000 clones, roughly 91% occurring once; the ten biggest clones make up 45% to 55%. Study-wide results and caveats: Repertoire collection took place solely once the T cell response had peaked. Spike-specific TCR breadth and depth went up after people got two AZD1222 doses.

The source material was peripheral blood, sampled on day 0 of AZD1222 vaccination. The sequence was obtained from an adult in good health. The chain has TRBV7-2 and TRBJ2-1, with no clear D. The CDR3 reads CASSLSVTYNEQFF. DNA of the CDR3: TGTGCCAGCAGCTTGTCTGTCACTTACAATGAGCAGTTCTTC.